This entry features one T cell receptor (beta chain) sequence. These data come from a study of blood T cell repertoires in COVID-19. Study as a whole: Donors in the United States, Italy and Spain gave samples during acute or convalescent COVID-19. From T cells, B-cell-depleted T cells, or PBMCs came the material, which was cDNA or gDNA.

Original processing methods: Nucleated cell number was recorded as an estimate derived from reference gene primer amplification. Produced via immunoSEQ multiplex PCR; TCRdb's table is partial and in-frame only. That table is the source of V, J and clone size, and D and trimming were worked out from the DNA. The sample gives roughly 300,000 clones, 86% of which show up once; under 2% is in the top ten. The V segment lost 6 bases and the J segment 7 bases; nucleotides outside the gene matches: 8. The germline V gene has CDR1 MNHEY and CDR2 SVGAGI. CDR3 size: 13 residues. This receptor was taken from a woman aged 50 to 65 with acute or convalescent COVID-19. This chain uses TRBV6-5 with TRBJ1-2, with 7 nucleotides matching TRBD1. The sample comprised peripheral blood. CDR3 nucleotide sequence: TGTGCCAGCAGCACCCAAGGGGGCGGTGGCTACACCTTC. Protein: CASSTQGGGGYTF.